The present T cell receptor beta chain was sequenced within a study of cytomegalovirus exposure and HLA in healthy donors listed by TCRdb under 2017. At the level of the whole study: In an earlier analysis of several hundred of the donors, 276 Gb of sequence data and about 110 million unique TCR beta sequences from 180 million or so T cells were reported. HLA typing covered class I and class II loci at four-digit resolution. Donor age, sex, ethnicity and CMV serostatus were compiled alongside the repertoire data. The study aimed to test whether signatures of past pathogen exposure could be identified by cataloging public T cell receptors. Across approximately 400 genotyped donors of the cohort, an average of about 240,000 unique TCR beta nucleotide sequences per donor were sequenced, and 15% to 20% of those sequences were non-productive. In addition to the first cohort of approximately 650 subjects, a separate validation cohort of 120 different subjects was used. The study profiled the T cell repertoires of hundreds of subjects by immunosequencing and related them to cytomegalovirus serostatus. Of the roughly 400 genotyped donors, about 80% fell in the genetic ancestry cluster associated with self-reported Caucasian donors. Several DR-DQ haplotypes were handled as single units for association and clustering because linkage in the cohort was strong. The number of donors typed differed by locus, with about 620-630 for A, B, C, DRB1 and DQB1, around 560 for DQA1, 600 to 610 for DPA1, and roughly 450 for DPB1. To decide whether each TCR beta V gene segment behaved as functional or pseudogenic, an earlier analysis of some 600 of the donors relied on high-throughput TCR beta sequencing. In the later analysis, no new phenotypic data were used to find candidate immune exposures; instead, reliance was placed on TCR beta sequences and their occurrence across donors. A later analysis re-analyzed previously published TCR beta repertoires from approximately 670 donors and added high-resolution HLA genotyping to study TCR occurrence patterns. Every repertoire in the discovery cohort had been generated on one and the same sequencing platform. High-throughput TCR immunosequencing, statistical association of individual TCRs with disease status, and machine learning were combined to predict cytomegalovirus infection status. A later genetic analysis used genome-wide SNP genotypes for about three fifths of the 666 donors, treating that subset as a discovery cohort. Approximately 310 gigabases of sequencing data and around 87 million unique TCR sequences were included in an early release covering roughly 700 HLA-typed donors. The study at large found these results: For the cohort, immune exposure information was limited to CMV serostatus. Correlated functional status among segregating V segments might reflect linkage disequilibrium, but an unknown experimental factor could not be ruled out. Compared with the approximately 600-donor mean, donors in an Asian-associated ancestry cluster had fewer N-insertions in productive TCRs, according to a later genetic analysis. A later genetic analysis associated a missense DCLRE1C variant with V-gene and J-gene trimming of TCR beta chains, and an independent cohort replicated the association. The authors suggested that the approach could potentially be generalized to other disease states and immunological phenotypes. In a later analysis, the rate of TCR association differed among HLA loci, with DRB1 alleles having the most associated TCRs and HLA-C alleles having the fewest. In vitro tests confirmed that a few of the cytomegalovirus-associated TCR beta chains recognize cytomegalovirus antigens. A further reported finding was that TCR beta sequences accurately predicted the HLA-A and HLA-B alleles for most subjects in the first cohort. A later analysis found that most CMV-associated TCR beta chains appeared HLA-restricted, with HLA associations seemingly driven largely by CMV exposure. In an earlier analysis of approximately 590 of the donors, most TCR beta V segments were observed in productive rearrangements about 87% or about 30% of the time, broadly matching IMGT annotations. A later analysis reported that several top co-occurrence clusters appeared linked to parvovirus B19, influenza, CMV and Epstein-Barr virus. Specific HLA alleles were associated with 15,000 to 20,000 TCR beta sequences at a false discovery rate of 0.05 in a later analysis. The earlier analysis of about 600 of the donors excluded around 17 rarely observed V segments, including chromosome 9 orphons, because counts were too low. Assigning TCR associations to individual alleles was difficult when HLA alleles, especially DR and DQ, strongly co-occurred. Some IMGT-functional V segments, including TRBV6-2 and TRBV6-3, could not be told apart with the 87-base-pair reads, so those segments were excluded. Because some donors lacked HLA typing at each locus, the association tests relied only on the typed subset. A later analysis found that HLA-associated TCR beta chains were more clonally expanded and had lower generation probabilities than equally common non-associated chains. The presence/absence analyses assumed that sequencing depth was roughly uniform across donors, and that assumption may not be true. In this cohort, only TCR beta chains were sequenced, and detectable features were limited by the absence of alpha or paired-chain data. A cluster of highly shared sequence variants was judged likely to represent a technical artifact of the sequencing pipeline. Across donors, most TCR sequences were observed very rarely, whereas some public TCRs were present in many individuals. A total of 150 or so TCR beta chains were listed by the study as associated with cytomegalovirus. Cytomegalovirus status was reported to be diagnosed by the classifier with high specificity and sensitivity in both the original and validation cohorts.

Comments on this clone: Its target antigen remains unknown. Per-base qualities were not stored, and no clone one base away is much larger.

The cohort was made up of roughly 670 healthy bone marrow donors. At the time of sampling, every cohort member was nominally healthy, though immune exposures that went unrecorded were likely present. The donor tested CMV seronegative and was one of the 352 seronegative cohort members. A peripheral blood sample was collected from each donor, and TCR beta sequencing was performed on peripheral blood mononuclear cells. Genomic DNA extraction from the blood cell samples was performed with the Qiagen DNeasy Blood Extraction Kit. The CDR1 and CDR2 encoded by the germline V gene are SGHDN and FVKESK. Spanning cysteine to phenylalanine, the CDR3 consists of 18 amino acids. Of the read, only the CDR3 DNA is kept; its 54 bases are in frame from base 1. V and J are trimmed by 4 bases and 4 bases, and the gene matches miss 12 bases of the junction. Receptors were amplified or captured by the immunoSEQ multiplex PCR assay. The multiplex PCR relied on a mix of 60 forward primers for TCR Vbeta segments and 13 reverse primers for TCR Jbeta segments. The CDR3 region of rearranged TCR beta genes was amplified from genomic DNA with a multiplex PCR assay. On the Illumina HiSeq System, the amplified TCR beta libraries were sequenced as 87-base-pair reads. Per the source publication's procedure: A later analysis tallied 75 million to 95 million unique TCR beta chains across the 650 to 750 repertoires, and around 10 million of those chains were shared by two or more donors. To remove PCR and sequencing errors, raw reads were error-corrected and collapsed into unique sequences using a nearest-neighbor algorithm that merged closely related sequences. V, D and J gene segments were assigned by aligning CDR3 sequences to IMGT reference sequences. Each retained sequence needed at least a six-nucleotide match to both a V gene segment and a J gene segment. A rearrangement was called productive if the CDR3 had no stop codons and remained in frame with V and J, and every other rearrangement was called non-productive. Following IMGT convention, CDR3 was defined as the stretch from the second conserved V-encoded cysteine to the conserved J-encoded phenylalanine. Sequences without an unambiguous match to a single V gene segment were excluded from the earlier analysis of approximately 560 of the donors. An earlier analysis of under 750 of the donors called V segments functional above 56.7% productive rearrangements and segregating when the between-donor standard deviation exceeded 5%. A statistical classification framework was developed to diagnose cytomegalovirus status using the catalog of TCR beta chain sequences. In a later analysis, TCR nucleotide sequences were compared against IMGT/GENE-DB human TR gene sequences so that V and J genes could be assigned. A later analysis assigned CDR3 sequences and most-parsimonious VDJ recombination scenarios with the TCRdist pipeline. In a later analysis, each TCR beta chain was defined by its CDR3 amino acid sequence together with its V-gene family, and reads without a unique V-gene family were excluded. To address suspected cross-contamination and a sequencing artifact, a later analysis removed over 500 highly shared, low-generation-probability nucleotide sequences. A later analysis calculated a clonal expansion index for each public chain from normalized within-repertoire ranks of inferred template counts. A later analysis computed generation probabilities with a VDJ recombination model fitted to out-of-frame rearrangements, and checked the results against IGoR. In a later analysis, TCR-TCR, TCR-HLA and TCR-CMV co-occurrence was scored with hypergeometric tests, and a repertoire-size bias correction was applied to TCR pairs. False discovery rates were estimated in a later analysis by permuting HLA or CMV assignments 20 times. In a later analysis, co-occurring TCRs were grouped using DBSCAN, and TCRdist sequence similarity was added for clustering within HLA-allele-positive subsets. Repertoires with fewer than 30,000 or more than 120,000 public chains, plus five repertoires with anomalous nucleotide sharing, were excluded from co-occurrence clustering. TCRdb limited this immuneACCESS table to in-frame rearrangements with V and J called. A share of clones is missing; checked studies link under half to unresolved V genes, and the rest is unexplained. The V and J calls and clone size come from that table; D and trimming were worked out from the DNA. This sample comprises approximately 150,000 clones, 70% to 90% of them detected only once. The ten most abundant clones make up around 0.85% of the sample.

This TCR came from a woman aged 25 to 45 in good health and CMV-seronegative. Sequencing was carried out using PBMCs. The rearranged chain carries TRBV14 and TRBJ2-3, with 12 bases matching TRBD2. The DNA sequence reads TGTGCCAGCAGCCCCGCGGGGACTAGCGGGCGGGTAGCAGATACGCAGTATTTT. Its product reads: CASSPAGTSGRVADTQYF.